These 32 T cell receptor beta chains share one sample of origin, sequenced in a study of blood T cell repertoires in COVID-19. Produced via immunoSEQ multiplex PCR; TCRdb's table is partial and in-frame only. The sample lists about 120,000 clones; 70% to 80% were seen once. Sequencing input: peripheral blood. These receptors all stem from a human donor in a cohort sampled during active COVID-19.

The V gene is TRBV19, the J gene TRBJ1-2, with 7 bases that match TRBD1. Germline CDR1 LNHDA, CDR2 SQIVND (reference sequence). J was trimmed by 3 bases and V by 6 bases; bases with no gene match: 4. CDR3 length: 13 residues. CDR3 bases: TGTGCCAGTAGAAGTCAGGGGGACTATGGCTACACCTTC. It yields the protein CASRSQGDYGYTF.

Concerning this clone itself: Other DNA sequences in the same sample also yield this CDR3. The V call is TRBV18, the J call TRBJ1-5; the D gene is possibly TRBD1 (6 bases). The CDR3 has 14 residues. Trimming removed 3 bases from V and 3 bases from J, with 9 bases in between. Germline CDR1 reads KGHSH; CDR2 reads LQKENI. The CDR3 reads CASSPGQNNQPQHF. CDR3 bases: TGTGCCAGCTCACCTGGACAGAACAATCAGCCCCAGCATTTT.

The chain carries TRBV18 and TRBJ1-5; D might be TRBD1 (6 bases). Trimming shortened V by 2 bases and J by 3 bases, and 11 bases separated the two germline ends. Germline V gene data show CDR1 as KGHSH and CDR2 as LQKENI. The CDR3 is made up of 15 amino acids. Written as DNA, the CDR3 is TGTGCCAGCTCACCAACAGGGTCAGACAATCAGCCCCAGCATTTT. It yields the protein CASSPTGSDNQPQHF.

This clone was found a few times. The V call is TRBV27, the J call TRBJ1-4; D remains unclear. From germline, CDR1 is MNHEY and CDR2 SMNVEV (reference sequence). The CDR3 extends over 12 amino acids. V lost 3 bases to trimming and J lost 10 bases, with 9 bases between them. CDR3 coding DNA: TGTGCCAGCAGTTTGTACCCGGGAAAACTGTTTTTT. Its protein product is CASSLYPGKLFF.

The CDR3 is CAISAIGVNTEAFF. The CDR3 coding sequence is TGTGCCATCAGTGCCATAGGGGTGAACACTGAAGCTTTCTTT. V gene TRBV10-3 combines with J gene TRBJ1-1, with D possibly TRBD1 on 5 matching bases. Between the trimmed V and J ends, which lost 4 bases and 0 bases, there was a span of 9 bases. The germline gives CDR1 ENHRY, CDR2 SYGVKD. CDR3 size: 14 residues.

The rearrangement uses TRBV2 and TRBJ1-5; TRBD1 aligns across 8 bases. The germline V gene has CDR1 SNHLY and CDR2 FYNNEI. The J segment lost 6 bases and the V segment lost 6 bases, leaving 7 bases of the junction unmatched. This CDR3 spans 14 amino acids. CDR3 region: CASSGQGSRQPQHF. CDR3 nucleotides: TGTGCCAGCAGCGGACAGGGAAGTCGTCAGCCCCAGCATTTT.

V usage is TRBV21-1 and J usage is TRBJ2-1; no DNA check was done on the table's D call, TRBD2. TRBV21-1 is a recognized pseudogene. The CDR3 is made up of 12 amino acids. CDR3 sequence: CASSKTRAEQFF. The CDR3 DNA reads TGTGCCAGCAGCAAAACTAGGGCTGAGCAGTTCTTC.

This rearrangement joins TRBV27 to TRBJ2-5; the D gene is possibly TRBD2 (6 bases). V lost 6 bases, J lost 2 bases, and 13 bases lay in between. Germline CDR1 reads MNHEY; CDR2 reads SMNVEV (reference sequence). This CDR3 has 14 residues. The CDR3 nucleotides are TGTGCCAGCAGGCCCGGAGGGATACAAGAGACCCAGTACTTC. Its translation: CASRPGGIQETQYF.

Here the CDR3 reads CASSEGYGGETQYF. CDR3 DNA: TGTGCCAGTAGTGAGGGATACGGGGGGGAGACCCAGTACTTC. V and J are TRBV19 and TRBJ2-5, with TRBD2 matching over 7 bases. CDR1 is LNHDA and CDR2 is SQIVND in the germline V gene (reference sequence). CDR3 length: 14 amino acids. The junction had 8 bases not matched to a gene; V was cut back by 5 bases and J by 5 bases.

CDR3 nucleotides: TGTGCCAGTAGTCTCTCGGGACTTTACGGTCAGCCCCAGCATTTT. It codes for CASSLSGLYGQPQHF. The rearrangement joins TRBV19 to TRBJ1-5, with D perhaps TRBD1 (5 bases). The CDR3 sequence is 15 residues long. V lost 5 bases and J 6 bases, leaving 17 bases between the germline ends. Germline-derived CDR1 and CDR2 are LNHDA and SQIVND (reference sequence).

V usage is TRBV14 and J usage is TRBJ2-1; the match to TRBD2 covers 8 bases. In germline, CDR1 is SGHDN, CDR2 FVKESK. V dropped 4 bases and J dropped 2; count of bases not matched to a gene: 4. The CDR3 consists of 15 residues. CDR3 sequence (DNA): TGTGCCAGCAGCCCAACTAGCGGCACCTACAATGAGCAGTTCTTC. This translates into CASSPTSGTYNEQFF.

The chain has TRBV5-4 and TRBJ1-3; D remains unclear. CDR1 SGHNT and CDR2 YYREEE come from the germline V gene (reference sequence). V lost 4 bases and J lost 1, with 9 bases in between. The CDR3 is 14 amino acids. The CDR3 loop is CASSPNLSGNTIYF. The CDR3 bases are TGTGCCAGCAGCCCGAATCTATCTGGAAACACCATATATTTT.

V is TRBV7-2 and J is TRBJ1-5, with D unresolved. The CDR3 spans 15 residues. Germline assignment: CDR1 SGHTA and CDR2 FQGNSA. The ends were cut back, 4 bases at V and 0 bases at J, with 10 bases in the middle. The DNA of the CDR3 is TGTGCCAGCAGCTCAGAGGTGTATAGCAATCAGCCCCAGCATTTT. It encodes CASSSEVYSNQPQHF.

The DNA of the CDR3 is TGTGCCATCAGTCAGGGACAGGGAGATACGCAGTATTTT. Its protein is CAISQGQGDTQYF. V gene TRBV10-3 combines with J gene TRBJ2-3; 9 nucleotides align to TRBD1. Germline CDR1 ENHRY, CDR2 SYGVKD. Trimming cost V 5 bases and J 5 bases; bases outside gene matches: 2. The CDR3 extends over 13 amino acids.

CDR3 residues: CASSYLRPEDYGYTF. DNA for the CDR3: TGTGCCAGCAGTTATCTTCGGCCAGAGGACTATGGCTACACCTTC. The V and J genes are TRBV2 and TRBJ1-2; no firm D call. The CDR3 length is 15 residues. V was trimmed by 5 bases and J by 3 bases, leaving 16 bases between them. CDR1 and CDR2 from the germline V gene are SNHLY and FYNNEI.

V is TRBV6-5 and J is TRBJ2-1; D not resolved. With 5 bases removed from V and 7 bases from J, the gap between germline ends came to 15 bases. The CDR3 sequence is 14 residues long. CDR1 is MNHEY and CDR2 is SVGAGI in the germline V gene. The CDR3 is CASSTSFGRNEQFF. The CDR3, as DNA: TGTGCCAGCAGTACGTCATTTGGCCGTAATGAGCAGTTCTTC.

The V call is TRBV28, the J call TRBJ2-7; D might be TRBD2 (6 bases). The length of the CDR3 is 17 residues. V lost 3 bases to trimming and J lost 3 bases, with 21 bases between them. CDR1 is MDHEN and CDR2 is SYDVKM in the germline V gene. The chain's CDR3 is CASSLISGRTLGYEQYF. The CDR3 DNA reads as TGTGCCAGCAGTTTGATCAGTGGGAGGACCCTAGGCTACGAGCAGTACTTC.

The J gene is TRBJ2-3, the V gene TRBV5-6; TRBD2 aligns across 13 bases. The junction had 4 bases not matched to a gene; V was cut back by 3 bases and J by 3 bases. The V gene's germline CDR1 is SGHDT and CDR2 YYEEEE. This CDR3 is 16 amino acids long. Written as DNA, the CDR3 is TGTGCCAGCAGCTCTCGACTAGCGGGAGGTACAGATACGCAGTATTTT. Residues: CASSSRLAGGTDTQYF.

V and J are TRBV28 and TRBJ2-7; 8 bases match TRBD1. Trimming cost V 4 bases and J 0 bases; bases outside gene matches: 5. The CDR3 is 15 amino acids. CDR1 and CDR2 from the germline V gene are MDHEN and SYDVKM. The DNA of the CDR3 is TGTGCCAGCAGTTCCTCCGGGACAGGCTCCTACGAGCAGTACTTC. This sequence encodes CASSSSGTGSYEQYF. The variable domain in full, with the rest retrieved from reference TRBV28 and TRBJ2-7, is DVKVTQSSRYLVKRTGEKVFLECVQDMDHENMFWYRQDPGLGLRLIYFSYDVKMKEKGDIPEGYSVSREKKERFSLILESASTNQTSMYLCASSSSGTGSYEQYFGPGTRLTVT.

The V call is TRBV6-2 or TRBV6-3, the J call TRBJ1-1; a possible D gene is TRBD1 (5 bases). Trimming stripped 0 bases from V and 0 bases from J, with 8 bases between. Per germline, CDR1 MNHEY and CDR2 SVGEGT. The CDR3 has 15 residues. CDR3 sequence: CASSYSTGLNTEAFF. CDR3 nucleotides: TGTGCCAGCAGTTACTCAACAGGCTTGAACACTGAAGCTTTCTTT.

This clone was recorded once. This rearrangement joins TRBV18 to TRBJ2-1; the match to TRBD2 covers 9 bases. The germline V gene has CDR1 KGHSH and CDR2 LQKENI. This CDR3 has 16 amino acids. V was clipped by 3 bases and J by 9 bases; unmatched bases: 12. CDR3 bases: TGTGCCAGCTCACCGGGCGGGAGGGCCGACCTGGGTGAGCAGTTCTTC. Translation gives CASSPGGRADLGEQFF. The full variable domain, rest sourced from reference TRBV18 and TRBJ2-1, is NAGVMQNPRHLVRRRGQEARLRCSPMKGHSHVYWYRQLPEEGLKFMVYLQKENIIDESGMPKERFSAEFPKEGPSILRIQQVVRGDSAAYFCASSPGGRADLGEQFFGPGTRLTVL.

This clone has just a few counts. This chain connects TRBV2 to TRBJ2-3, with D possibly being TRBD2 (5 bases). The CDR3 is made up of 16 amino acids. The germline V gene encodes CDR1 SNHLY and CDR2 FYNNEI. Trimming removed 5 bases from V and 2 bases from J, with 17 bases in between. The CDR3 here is CASSLGRGVDTDTQYF. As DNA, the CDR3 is TGTGCCAGCAGTCTTGGGAGAGGAGTAGACACAGATACGCAGTATTTT.

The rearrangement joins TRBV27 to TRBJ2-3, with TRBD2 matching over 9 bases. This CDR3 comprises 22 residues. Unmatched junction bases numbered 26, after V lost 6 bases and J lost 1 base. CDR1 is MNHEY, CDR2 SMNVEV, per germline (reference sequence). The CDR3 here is CASSPLLVLAGEGDDGTDTQYF. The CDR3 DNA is TGTGCCAGCAGCCCCCTCTTAGTTTTAGCGGGAGAAGGAGATGATGGCACAGATACGCAGTATTTT.

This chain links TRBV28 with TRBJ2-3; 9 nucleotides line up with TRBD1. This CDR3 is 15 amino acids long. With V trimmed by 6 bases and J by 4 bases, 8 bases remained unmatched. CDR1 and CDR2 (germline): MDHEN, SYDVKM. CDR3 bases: TGTGCCAGCAGCACGACAGGGGGTCTTTCAGATACGCAGTATTTT. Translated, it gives CASSTTGGLSDTQYF.

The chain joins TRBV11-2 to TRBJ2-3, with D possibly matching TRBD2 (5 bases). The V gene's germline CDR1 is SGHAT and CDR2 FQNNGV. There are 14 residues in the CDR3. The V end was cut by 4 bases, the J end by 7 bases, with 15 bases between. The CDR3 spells CASSSTDSLNTQYF. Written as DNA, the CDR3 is TGTGCCAGCAGCTCCACGGACTCCTTGAATACGCAGTATTTT.

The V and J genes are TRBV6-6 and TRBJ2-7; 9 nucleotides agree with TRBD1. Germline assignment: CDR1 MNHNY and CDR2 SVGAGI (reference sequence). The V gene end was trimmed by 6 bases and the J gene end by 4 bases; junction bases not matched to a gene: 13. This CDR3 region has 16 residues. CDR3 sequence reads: CASRPRAGTGSYEQYF. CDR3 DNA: TGTGCCAGCAGACCCCGCGCCGGGACAGGGTCGTACGAGCAGTACTTC.

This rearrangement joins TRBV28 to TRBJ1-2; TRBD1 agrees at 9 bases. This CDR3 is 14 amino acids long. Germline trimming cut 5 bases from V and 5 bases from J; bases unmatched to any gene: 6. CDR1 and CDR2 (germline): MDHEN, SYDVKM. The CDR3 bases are TGTGCCAGCAGTCCCCAGACAGGGGGGTATGGCTACACCTTC. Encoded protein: CASSPQTGGYGYTF.

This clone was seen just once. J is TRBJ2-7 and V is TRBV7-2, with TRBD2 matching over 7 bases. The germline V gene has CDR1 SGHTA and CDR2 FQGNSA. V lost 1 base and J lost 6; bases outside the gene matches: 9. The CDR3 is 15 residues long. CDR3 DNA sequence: TGTGCCAGCAGCTTAGAAAAGGGATGGGGGGGCGAGCAGTACTTC. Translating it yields CASSLEKGWGGEQYF.

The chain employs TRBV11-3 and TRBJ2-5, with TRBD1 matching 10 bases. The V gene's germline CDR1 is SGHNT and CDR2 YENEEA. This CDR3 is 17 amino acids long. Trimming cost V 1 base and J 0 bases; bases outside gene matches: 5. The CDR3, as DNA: TGTGCCAGCAGCTTAGTTCTGACAGGGGGCCACCAAGAGACCCAGTACTTC. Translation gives CASSLVLTGGHQETQYF.

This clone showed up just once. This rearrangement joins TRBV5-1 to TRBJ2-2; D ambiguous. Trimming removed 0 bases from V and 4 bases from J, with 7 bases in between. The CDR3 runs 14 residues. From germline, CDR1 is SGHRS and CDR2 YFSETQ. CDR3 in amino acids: CASSLGEVTGELFF. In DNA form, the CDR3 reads TGCGCCAGCAGCTTGGGTGAGGTCACCGGGGAGCTGTTTTTT.

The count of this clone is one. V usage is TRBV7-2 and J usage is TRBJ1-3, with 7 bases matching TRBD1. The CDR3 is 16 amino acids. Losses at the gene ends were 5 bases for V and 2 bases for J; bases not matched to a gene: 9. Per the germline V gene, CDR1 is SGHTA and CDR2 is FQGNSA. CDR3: CASSPTTGTAGNTIYF. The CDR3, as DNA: TGTGCCAGCAGCCCAACAACGGGGACAGCTGGAAACACCATATATTTT.

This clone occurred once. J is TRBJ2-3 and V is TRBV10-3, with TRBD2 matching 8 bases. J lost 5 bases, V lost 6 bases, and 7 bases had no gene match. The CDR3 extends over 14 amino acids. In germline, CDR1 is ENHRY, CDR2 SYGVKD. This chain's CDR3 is CAIRLAENGDTQYF. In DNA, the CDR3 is TGTGCCATCAGACTAGCGGAGAATGGAGATACGCAGTATTTT.